A single TCR beta chain is shown here with its context. Its antigen is not identified. Libraries were prepared by immunoSEQ multiplex PCR; TCRdb keeps only in-frame clonotypes and omits some of them. The data contain approximately 80,000 clones, 88% of them singletons. The sample originates from a study of T cell responses to AZD1222 COVID-19 vaccine. General observations from the study: A rise in Spike-specific TCR breadth and depth followed two AZD1222 doses. Spike as a whole was targeted by vaccine-associated CD4 TCRs, dominant at 160-218 and 743-854. No day 14 peak samples; only post-peak repertoires were characterized. Mostly white British, mostly female donors; authors suggested clonal diversity may be underestimated.

CDR3 length equals 14 residues. The junction had 11 bases not matched to a gene; V was cut back by 8 bases and J by 7 bases. Germline lookup yields CDR1 KGHDR and CDR2 SFDVKD. This material consisted of peripheral blood, taken on day 0 of MenACWY control vaccination. The sequence was collected from an adult in good health. J is TRBJ2-3 and V is TRBV24-1; 7 nucleotides agree with TRBD2. The chain's CDR3 is CATTSPGEGYTQYF. CDR3 DNA: TGTGCCACCACCTCCCCGGGGGAGGGATATACGCAGTATTTT.